This TCR beta chain was sequenced in a study of early T cells in non-severe SARS-CoV-2 infection. Study-level background: The chains were unpaired, and the sequenced material was bulk RNA from unsorted whole blood.

The germline V gene encodes CDR1 SGHAT and CDR2 FQNNGV. Trimming took 6 bases from V and 9 from J, leaving 18 bases between them. This CDR3 is built from 14 residues. TCRdb itself ran the 5' RACE reads through MiXCR, one entry per CDR3 protein. The table lists tens of thousands of distinct CDR3 sequences, around 13% of them singletons, with around 6.4% in the top ten. The V call is TRBV11-2, the J call TRBJ2-1, with D possibly TRBD1 on 6 matching bases. Material for sequencing was whole blood. This TCR came from an adult who was a healthcare worker with PCR-confirmed SARS-CoV-2 infection or an uninfected control (not recorded which). The CDR3 DNA reads TGTGCCAGCAGGGCACAGGGATTTGATAGTGAGCAGTTCTTC. Translating it yields CASRAQGFDSEQFF.